Below are 28 T cell receptor beta chains sequenced from a single sample in a study of cytomegalovirus exposure and HLA in healthy donors. Primers for the PCR totalled 60 Vbeta and 13 Jbeta. Libraries were prepared by immunoSEQ multiplex PCR; TCRdb keeps only in-frame clonotypes and omits some of them. The data show 150,000 to 160,000 clones, approximately 75% seen once. Sequencing was done on a sample of PBMCs. All receptors derive from a man younger than 30 in good health and CMV-seronegative.

The chain uses TRBV7-2 and TRBJ1-3; D is undetermined. The CDR3 has 15 amino acids. Germline loops: CDR1 SGHTA, CDR2 FQGNSA. Trimming pared 0 bases from V and 3 bases from J, leaving 9 bases between. The CDR3 is CASSLASGSGNTIYF. The CDR3 bases are TGTGCCAGCAGCTTAGCATCGGGAAGTGGAAACACCATATATTTT.

Worth noting for this clone: One end of the junction does not line up with germline, which may come from a read error. The chain recombines TRBV4-1 with TRBJ2-6; possible D gene TRBD1, 5 bases. There are 19 residues in the CDR3. The germline V gene has CDR1 MGHRA and CDR2 YSYEKL. CDR3 bases: TGCGCCAGCAGCCAAGGTCCAGCAGGGTTAGGCTCTGGGGCCAACGGCCTGACTTTC. Translation gives CASSQGPAGLGSGANGLTF.

This clone was observed once. The chain couples TRBV5-4 to TRBJ1-1; 7 positions match TRBD1. CDR3 length equals 14 residues. Germline values: CDR1 SGHNT, CDR2 YYREEE (reference sequence). J was trimmed by 1 base and V by 4 bases; bases with no gene match: 4. CDR3 loop: CASSPGTENTEAFF. CDR3 bases: TGTGCCAGCAGCCCGGGGACAGAGAACACTGAAGCTTTCTTT.

The rearrangement links TRBV5-4 to TRBJ1-2, with D perhaps TRBD1 (5 bases). V gave up 0 bases and J gave up 4 bases, with 10 bases separating them. Germline CDR1 SGHNT, CDR2 YYREEE (reference sequence). This CDR3 comprises 14 residues. CDR3 sequence: CASSLDQGLYGYTF. CDR3 DNA: TGTGCCAGCAGCTTGGATCAGGGCCTCTATGGCTACACCTTC.

This chain joins TRBV9 and TRBJ1-1; 7 bases line up with TRBD1. CDR1 SGDLS and CDR2 YYNGEE come from the germline V gene. J gave up 4 bases and V 0 bases, and 0 bases lay outside the gene matches. The CDR3 has 13 residues. The CDR3 DNA is TGTGCCAGCAGCGTAGGACAGGGCACTGAAGCTTTCTTT. Its protein product is CASSVGQGTEAFF. The full variable domain, completed using reference TRBV9 and TRBJ1-1, is DSGVTQTPKHLITATGQRVTLRCSPRSGDLSVYWYQQSLDQGLQFLIQYYNGEERAKGNILERFSAQQFPDLHSELNLSSLELGDSALYFCASSVGQGTEAFFGQGTRLTVV.

By share, this clone counts as medium-sized. The genes are TRBV27 and TRBJ2-1; the match to TRBD1 covers 9 bases. The CDR3 spans 19 residues. With 4 bases clipped from V and 2 bases from J, the junction kept 15 bases outside the gene matches. Germline V lookup: CDR1 MNHEY, CDR2 SMNVEV (reference sequence). The chain's CDR3 is CASSSLPPGQGSAYNEQFF. The DNA of the CDR3 is TGTGCCAGCAGTTCACTACCTCCGGGACAGGGTTCAGCCTACAATGAGCAGTTCTTC.

The genes are TRBV19 and TRBJ2-7, with TRBD1 as a possible D gene (6 bases). The CDR3 runs 13 residues. V dropped 3 bases and J dropped 4 bases, with 10 bases sitting between them. Per germline, CDR1 LNHDA and CDR2 SQIVND (reference sequence). The CDR3 nucleotides are TGTGCCAGTAGTATTAGCAGGGGTTACGAGCAGTACGTC. It is translated as CASSISRGYEQYV.

This clone appeared a few times. The chain is built from TRBV7-2 and TRBJ1-1; D is undetermined. V was pared by 4 bases and J by 0 bases, with 15 bases between. Germline lookup yields CDR1 SGHTA and CDR2 FQGNSA. This CDR3 contains 16 residues. The CDR3 is CASSSTDSRLNTEAFF. The CDR3 nucleotides are TGTGCCAGCAGCTCTACTGACTCCCGATTGAACACTGAAGCTTTCTTT.

This clone was seen a handful of times. This chain joins TRBV6-1 and TRBJ1-2, with 8 bases that match TRBD1. The CDR3 is made up of 15 amino acids. Germline V gene sequence: CDR1 MNHNS, CDR2 SASEGT. V shed 6 bases, J shed 4 bases, and the junction held 10 bases outside the gene matches. CDR3: CASSRETGAFYGYTF. The CDR3 bases are TGTGCCAGCAGCCGAGAGACAGGGGCTTTCTATGGCTACACCTTC.

This clone showed up just a few times. The chain uses TRBV7-3 and TRBJ1-2; tentatively, D is TRBD1 (5 bases). This CDR3 comprises 14 residues. Trimming shortened V by 5 bases and J by 6 bases, and 16 bases separated the two germline ends. Germline CDR1 SGHTA, CDR2 FQGTGA. The CDR3 DNA is TGTGCCAGCAGCGCTATCGGGGGACGGGATGGCTACACCTTC. Translation: CASSAIGGRDGYTF.

The V and J genes are TRBV27 and TRBJ2-6; maybe TRBD2 (5 bases). Germline CDR1 is MNHEY and CDR2 is SMNVEV (reference sequence). V lost 4 bases, J lost 2 bases, and 12 bases lay in between. The CDR3 is 16 residues long. The CDR3 loop is CASSSPREAGANVLTF. The CDR3 bases are TGTGCCAGCAGTTCTCCGAGGGAAGCTGGGGCCAACGTCCTGACTTTC.

The table lists this clone with a count of one. The chain uses TRBV6-1 and TRBJ2-4; D gene uncertain. CDR3 size: 15 residues. The V end lost 3 bases, the J end lost 0 bases, and 9 bases lay between the germline ends. Germline V CDR1 and CDR2: MNHNS, SASEGT. CDR3 nucleotide sequence: TGTGCCAGCAGTGAGCGAAGTCTAGCCAAAAACATTCAGTACTTC. Its translation is CASSERSLAKNIQYF.

This chain joins TRBV7-8 and TRBJ1-1; D uncertain. CDR1 and CDR2 (germline): SGHVS, FQNEAQ. The CDR3 consists of 13 residues. Trimming pared 3 bases from V and 3 bases from J, leaving 8 bases between. CDR3 amino acids: CASSLIPDTEAFF. The CDR3 DNA is TGTGCCAGCAGCTTGATCCCGGACACTGAAGCTTTCTTT.

The chain recombines TRBV5-1 with TRBJ2-7; the D gene is possibly TRBD1 (6 bases). This CDR3 is built from 16 residues. Germline V gene sequence: CDR1 SGHRS, CDR2 YFSETQ. The ends were cut back, 0 bases at V and 3 bases at J, with 16 bases in the middle. CDR3 sequence (DNA): TGCGCCAGCAGCTTGGTAGTGGGGGCCGACTTCTACGAGCAGTACGTC. It yields the protein CASSLVVGADFYEQYV.

The chain uses TRBV6-1 and TRBJ2-7; 10 bases are a match to TRBD1. With 6 bases clipped from V and 5 bases from J, the junction kept 7 bases outside the gene matches. Germline CDR1 MNHNS, CDR2 SASEGT. CDR3 length: 14 residues. The CDR3 is CASSTGTGVHEQYV. The CDR3 coding sequence is TGTGCCAGCAGCACCGGGACAGGGGTCCACGAGCAGTACGTC.

The genes are TRBV28 and TRBJ1-5; a weak D match, TRBD1 (5 bases). The length of the CDR3 is 18 residues. The germline V and J ends were trimmed by 5 bases and 0 bases, with 20 bases remaining between them. CDR1 MDHEN and CDR2 SYDVKM come from the germline V gene. As DNA, the CDR3 is TGTGCCAGCAGTCGCTTGACAGTGGGCCTTATTAGCAATCAGCCCCAGCATTTT. Translating it yields CASSRLTVGLISNQPQHF. The full variable domain, in which reference TRBV28 and TRBJ1-5 provide the parts outside the CDR3, is DVKVTQSSRYLVKRTGEKVFLECVQDMDHENMFWYRQDPGLGLRLIYFSYDVKMKEKGDIPEGYSVSREKKERFSLILESASTNQTSMYLCASSRLTVGLISNQPQHFGDGTRLSIL.

This chain joins TRBV7-9 and TRBJ1-2; 7 bases are shared with TRBD1. The germline V gene encodes CDR1 SEHNR and CDR2 FQNEAQ (reference sequence). This CDR3 region has 15 residues. With 6 bases clipped from V and 0 bases from J, the junction kept 7 bases outside the gene matches. The CDR3 here is CASSSPGQANYGYTF. The CDR3 DNA reads as TGTGCCAGCAGTTCCCCTGGACAGGCTAACTATGGCTACACCTTC.

The V gene is TRBV30, the J gene TRBJ2-6; D is unclear. V was clipped by 0 bases and J by 15 bases, with 12 bases between them. This CDR3 contains 12 residues. Per germline, CDR1 GTSNPN and CDR2 SVGIG (reference sequence). CDR3 bases: TGTGCCTGGAGTGTAGAGCGCACCGGCCTGACTTTC. Translated, it gives CAWSVERTGLTF.

The chain couples TRBV27 to TRBJ2-2; a weak D match, TRBD1 (6 bases). The V gene lost 3 bases and the J gene lost 6 bases, with 14 bases spanning the gap. CDR1 and CDR2 (germline): MNHEY, SMNVEV (reference sequence). This CDR3 contains 15 residues. CDR3 sequence: CASSFRGLVPGELFF. Written as DNA, the CDR3 is TGTGCCAGCAGTTTCAGGGGCCTTGTTCCCGGGGAGCTGTTTTTT.

The chain combines TRBV6-1 with TRBJ1-1; the D is unclear. CDR3 length: 13 residues. The V gene's germline CDR1 is MNHNS and CDR2 SASEGT. V gave up 1 base and J gave up 3 bases, with 6 bases separating them. The CDR3 nucleotides are TGTGCCAGCAGTGAAGTGTTCGACACTGAAGCTTTCTTT. Amino acids: CASSEVFDTEAFF.

The chain joins TRBV2 to TRBJ1-3, with a possible D match to TRBD1 (6 bases). This CDR3 has 14 amino acids. Trimming removed 5 bases from V and 3 bases from J, with 11 bases in between. CDR1 and CDR2 (germline): SNHLY, FYNNEI. The CDR3 DNA follows: TGTGCCAGCAGTCCACAGGGTGGTGGAAACACCATATATTTT. It is translated as CASSPQGGGNTIYF.

The chain uses TRBV9 and TRBJ2-3; 9 positions agree with TRBD2. This CDR3 region has 16 residues. Germline V gene lookup returns CDR1 SGDLS and CDR2 YYNGEE. With V trimmed by 4 bases and J by 5 bases, 11 bases remained unmatched. The CDR3 protein is CASSRTGGGAVDTQYF. DNA of the CDR3: TGTGCCAGCAGCCGGACGGGCGGGGGGGCAGTAGATACGCAGTATTTT.

The J gene is TRBJ1-1, the V gene TRBV18; a possible D gene is TRBD1 (5 bases). This CDR3 is 13 amino acids long. Germline CDR1 is KGHSH and CDR2 is LQKENI. Trimming removed 6 bases at V and 0 bases at J, with 8 bases between. Here the CDR3 reads CASSGGVNTEAFF. The DNA for the CDR3 is TGTGCCAGCTCGGGAGGGGTGAACACTGAAGCTTTCTTT. Variable domain in full (rest from reference TRBV18 and TRBJ1-1): NAGVMQNPRHLVRRRGQEARLRCSPMKGHSHVYWYRQLPEEGLKFMVYLQKENIIDESGMPKERFSAEFPKEGPSILRIQQVVRGDSAAYFCASSGGVNTEAFFGQGTRLTVV.

The chain is built from TRBV25-1 and TRBJ2-1, with D possibly being TRBD2 (6 bases). CDR1 MGHDK and CDR2 SYGVNS come from the germline V gene. Trimming cost V 2 bases and J 5 bases, with 13 bases left between them. The CDR3 totals 15 residues. CDR3 DNA: TGTGCCAGCAGTGAAAGAGGGCGGGGCGACAATGAGCAGTTCTTC. It yields the protein CASSERGRGDNEQFF.

The V and J genes are TRBV19 and TRBJ2-1; TRBD2 aligns across 11 bases. The CDR3 spans 15 residues. Germline loops: CDR1 LNHDA, CDR2 SQIVND (reference sequence). Trimming at V came to 3 bases and at J to 12 bases, leaving 10 bases not matched to a gene. The CDR3 DNA reads TGTGCCAGTAGTATCATACTAGCGGGGGAAGCGGGGCAGTTCTTC. It translates to CASSIILAGEAGQFF.

J is TRBJ1-2 and V is TRBV7-8; D call uncertain. The germline V and J ends were trimmed by 5 bases and 3 bases, with 13 bases remaining between them. This CDR3 region has 14 residues. Germline assignment: CDR1 SGHVS and CDR2 FQNEAQ. This CDR3 reads CASSQYTDYYGYTF. CDR3 bases: TGTGCCAGCAGCCAGTACACTGACTACTATGGCTACACCTTC.

V gene TRBV5-1 combines with J gene TRBJ2-6; D is unclear. Germline V CDR1 and CDR2: SGHRS, YFSETQ. The CDR3 is made up of 12 amino acids. Trimming stripped 7 bases from V and 4 bases from J, with 6 bases between. The CDR3 here is CASLGGANVLTF. CDR3 bases: TGCGCCAGCCTTGGCGGGGCCAACGTCCTGACTTTC.

This clone came up a few times. The genes are TRBV11-2 and TRBJ2-7, with 7 bases aligning to TRBD1. Germline CDR1 and CDR2: SGHAT and FQNNGV. Trimming removed 3 bases from V and 6 bases from J; junction bases left unmatched: 23. The CDR3 sequence is 19 residues long. The DNA for the CDR3 is TGTGCCAGCAGCTTTTCCCCCCCCGTGGCCGGGACAGCCCCGTTCGAGCAGTACTTC. Protein sequence: CASSFSPPVAGTAPFEQYF.